These 27 T cell receptor beta chains were sequenced from one sample in a study of blood T cell repertoires in COVID-19. The protocol was immunoSEQ multiplex PCR, while the TCRdb copy is restricted to in-frame clones and leaves out a portion. The data hold approximately 150,000 clones, with 84% observed a single time. The sequenced sample consisted of PBMCs or T cells enriched from blood (not recorded which). The receptors here all came from a woman aged 50 to 60 with acute COVID-19.

The chain recombines TRBV6-6 with TRBJ1-1, with a possible D match to TRBD1 (5 bases). Germline V gene sequence: CDR1 MNHNY, CDR2 SVGAGI (reference sequence). The CDR3 has 14 amino acids. V was trimmed by 5 bases and J by 1 base, leaving 11 bases between them. CDR3 coding DNA: TGTGCCAGCAGTCGGCCCAGGGAGAACACTGAAGCTTTCTTT. Translation: CASSRPRENTEAFF.

Regarding this clone: The junction departs from the called germline gene at one end, perhaps through a read error. V and J are TRBV28 and TRBJ1-5, with D uncertain. Looked up from germline, CDR1 is MDHEN and CDR2 is SYDVKM. CDR3 length: 14 residues. CDR3 DNA: TGTGCCAGCAGTTATTCGACGGCGGTGGAGCCCCAGCCCTTT. Its protein product is CASSYSTAVEPQPF.

This clone was observed a single time. This chain uses TRBV24-1 with TRBJ1-5, with TRBD1 as a possible D gene (5 bases). V was shortened by 2 bases and J by 1 base, with 5 bases between the two germline ends. This CDR3 is built from 14 residues. Germline loops: CDR1 KGHDR, CDR2 SFDVKD. The CDR3 DNA sequence: TGTGCCACCAGTGATTGGGGCAGCAATCAGCCCCAGCATTTT. This sequence encodes CATSDWGSNQPQHF.

The chain has TRBV7-9 and TRBJ2-1, with 14 bases identical to TRBD2. CDR3 length: 16 residues. Germline assignment: CDR1 SEHNR and CDR2 FQNEAQ (reference sequence). V lost 1 base, J lost 4 bases, and 0 bases stayed unmatched. In DNA, the CDR3 is TGTGCCAGCAGCTTAGGACTAGCGGGAGGGTACAATGAGCAGTTCTTC. It codes for CASSLGLAGGYNEQFF.

In its sample, this clone was seen a few times. The rearrangement joins TRBV7-8 to TRBJ2-5; D possibly corresponds to TRBD2 (5 bases). The CDR3 contains 11 residues. The V gene's germline CDR1 is SGHVS and CDR2 FQNEAQ. Trimming shortened V by 6 bases and J by 3 bases, and 5 bases separated the two germline ends. CDR3 region: CASRREETQYF. CDR3 in DNA: TGTGCCAGCAGGCGGGAAGAGACCCAGTACTTC.

V gene TRBV5-4 combines with J gene TRBJ1-4; the D gene is possibly TRBD1 (6 bases). Germline CDR1 and CDR2: SGHNT and YYREEE (reference sequence). V was shortened by 4 bases and J by 8 bases, with 21 bases between the two germline ends. The CDR3 has 16 amino acids. CDR3 sequence reads: CASSTRTAGGGEKLFF. The CDR3 DNA sequence: TGTGCCAGCAGCACCCGGACAGCGGGGGGCGGCGAAAAACTGTTTTTT.

The gene calls are TRBV11-3 and TRBJ2-7; D is perhaps TRBD2 (6 bases). Germline V gene lookup returns CDR1 SGHNT and CDR2 YENEEA. The CDR3 loop spans 15 amino acids. Trimming pared 0 bases from V and 4 bases from J, leaving 13 bases between. CDR3 bases: TGTGCCAGCAGCTTAGAGGGGGGTAAGGGGTACGAGCAGTACTTC. Residues: CASSLEGGKGYEQYF.

The V and J genes are TRBV5-1 and TRBJ1-1; TRBD1 agrees at 7 bases. This CDR3 spans 14 amino acids. Germline CDR1 SGHRS, CDR2 YFSETQ. V gave up 8 bases and J gave up 3 bases; unmatched junction bases: 10. The CDR3 bases are TGCGCCAGTAACAATGGACAGGTACACACTGAAGCTTTCTTT. This gives the protein CASNNGQVHTEAFF.

The CDR3 DNA reads as TGTGCCAGCTGGGGACAGGAACCTTTGGAGCAGTACTTC. As protein: CASWGQEPLEQYF. J is TRBJ2-7 and V is TRBV6-5; 8 nucleotides match TRBD1. The germline V gene encodes CDR1 MNHEY and CDR2 SVGAGI. V gave up 8 bases and J gave up 7 bases; unmatched junction bases: 10. The CDR3 extends over 13 amino acids.

The chain recombines TRBV7-2 with TRBJ1-4, with D tentatively TRBD1 (5 bases). The CDR3 covers 16 residues. V lost 7 bases and J lost 7, with 22 bases in between. Germline loops: CDR1 SGHTA, CDR2 FQGNSA. The CDR3 reads CASTANVGGSSEKLFF. Written as DNA, the CDR3 is TGTGCCAGCACCGCCAACGTGGGGGGGTCGTCTGAAAAACTGTTTTTT.

V gene TRBV11-3 combines with J gene TRBJ2-2; possibly TRBD2 for D (6 bases). Trimming took 10 bases from V and 2 from J, leaving 14 bases between them. The CDR3 contains 14 residues. The germline V gene has CDR1 SGHNT and CDR2 YENEEA. The CDR3 sequence is CAIRLGGNTGELFF. The CDR3 DNA reads as TGTGCCATCCGACTGGGAGGTAACACCGGGGAGCTGTTTTTT.

This chain joins TRBV9 and TRBJ2-2; 9 nucleotides agree with TRBD1. Losses at the gene ends were 5 bases for V and 4 bases for J; bases not matched to a gene: 6. The V gene's germline CDR1 is SGDLS and CDR2 YYNGEE. The length of the CDR3 is 15 residues. The CDR3 loop reads CASRGDRGGTGELFF. In DNA form, the CDR3 reads TGTGCCAGCAGGGGAGACAGGGGGGGCACCGGGGAGCTGTTTTTT. Based on the CDR3 plus reference TRBV9 and TRBJ2-2, the full variable domain is DSGVTQTPKHLITATGQRVTLRCSPRSGDLSVYWYQQSLDQGLQFLIQYYNGEERAKGNILERFSAQQFPDLHSELNLSSLELGDSALYFCASRGDRGGTGELFFGEGSRLTVL.

The gene calls are TRBV4-2 and TRBJ2-6; no reliable D call. V lost 1 base and J 0 bases, leaving 4 bases between the germline ends. Germline values: CDR1 LGHNA, CDR2 YNFKEQ. The CDR3 length is 15 residues. In DNA form, the CDR3 reads TGTGCCAGCAGCCAAGGAGGCTCTGGGGCCAACGTCCTGACTTTC. It specifies CASSQGGSGANVLTF.

The rearrangement joins TRBV9 to TRBJ2-7; 13 nucleotides match TRBD2. The CDR3 contains 15 residues. Per the germline V gene, CDR1 is SGDLS and CDR2 is YYNGEE. V shed 2 bases and J 5 bases; nucleotides not matched to a gene: 4. The chain's CDR3 is CASSVGTSGINEQYF. CDR3 nucleotides: TGTGCCAGCAGCGTTGGGACTAGCGGGATCAACGAGCAGTACTTC.

The V and J genes are TRBV7-8 and TRBJ1-1, with no clear D. This CDR3 has 12 amino acids. V was clipped by 3 bases and J by 4 bases, with 6 bases between them. Germline V gene lookup returns CDR1 SGHVS and CDR2 FQNEAQ. CDR3 DNA: TGTGCCAGCAGCTTCCATTCCACTGAAGCTTTCTTT. Translating it yields CASSFHSTEAFF.

J is TRBJ1-1 and V is TRBV28; 8 bases are a match to TRBD1. Germline assignment: CDR1 MDHEN and CDR2 SYDVKM. This CDR3 contains 15 residues. V lost 3 bases and J lost 7; bases outside the gene matches: 10. The CDR3 region has the DNA TGTGCCAGCAGTTTGGCCCCCGACAGGGGCATTGAAGCTTTCTTT. Residues: CASSLAPDRGIEAFF.

This clone was detected only a few times. A read error may produce the germline difference seen at one junction end. This chain connects TRBV15 to TRBJ2-2; 7 nucleotides match TRBD1. Germline CDR1 reads LNHNV; CDR2 reads YYDKDF (reference sequence). The CDR3 is 15 residues long. CDR3 sequence reads: CATSSRRDSTRELFF. The DNA for the CDR3 is TGTGCCACCAGCAGCCGCCGGGACAGCACCCGGGAGCTGTTTTTT.

This clone was picked up one time. The chain joins TRBV5-1 to TRBJ2-3; 8 bases line up with TRBD2. Per the germline V gene, CDR1 is SGHRS and CDR2 is YFSETQ. J lost 5 bases, V lost 3 bases, and 11 bases had no gene match. The CDR3 length is 16 residues. In nucleotides, the CDR3 is TGCGCCAGCAGCTCCCGCGGGCGGGAGGACCTAGATACGCAGTATTTT. Protein: CASSSRGREDLDTQYF.

The V call is TRBV7-9, the J call TRBJ1-5, with unresolved D. Per the germline V gene, CDR1 is SEHNR and CDR2 is FQNEAQ (reference sequence). This CDR3 is built from 13 residues. With 1 base removed from V and 8 bases from J, the gap between germline ends came to 9 bases. The CDR3 DNA reads as TGTGCCAGCAGCTTAGTCTCTGGAGAGCCCCAGCATTTT. Its translation: CASSLVSGEPQHF.

This clone has more than one count but fewer than ten. The chain recombines TRBV11-1 with TRBJ1-1, with 9 bases matching TRBD1. V shed 4 bases, J shed 4 bases, and the junction held 4 bases outside the gene matches. Germline CDR1 reads SGHAT; CDR2 reads FQDESV (reference sequence). This CDR3 contains 14 residues. The CDR3 loop reads CASSSGTGRTEAFF. The DNA for the CDR3 is TGTGCCAGCAGCTCCGGGACAGGGCGCACTGAAGCTTTCTTT.

The chain recombines TRBV6-6 with TRBJ1-4; 8 bases map to TRBD1. Germline CDR1 is MNHNY and CDR2 is SVGAGI (reference sequence). This CDR3 has 15 amino acids. V shed 5 bases and J 6 bases; nucleotides not matched to a gene: 8. CDR3 nucleotide sequence: TGTGCCAGCAGTACAGGACAGGGTATTTATGAAAAACTGTTTTTT. Translating it yields CASSTGQGIYEKLFF.

The chain recombines TRBV13 with TRBJ2-5; D ambiguous. Trimming took 5 bases from V and 5 from J, leaving 12 bases between them. CDR1 is PRHDT and CDR2 is FYEKMQ in the germline V gene (reference sequence). The CDR3 length is 13 residues. This CDR3 is CASSLSHSETQYF. The CDR3 DNA follows: TGTGCCAGCAGCCTTAGCCACTCGGAGACCCAGTACTTC.

V and J are TRBV7-9 and TRBJ1-2, with 8 bases lining up with TRBD1. V shed 3 bases, J shed 2 bases, and the junction held 11 bases outside the gene matches. This CDR3 is built from 17 residues. Germline-derived CDR1 and CDR2 are SEHNR and FQNEAQ (reference sequence). CDR3 region: CASSFSGTGEFNYGYTF. The CDR3 bases are TGTGCCAGCAGCTTCTCCGGGACAGGCGAATTCAACTATGGCTACACCTTC. The full variable domain, in which reference TRBV7-9 and TRBJ1-2 provide the parts outside the CDR3, is DTGVSQNPRHKITKRGQNVTFRCDPISEHNRLYWYRQTLGQGPEFLTYFQNEAQLEKSRLLSDRFSAERPKGSFSTLEIQRTEQGDSAMYLCASSFSGTGEFNYGYTFGSGTRLTVV.

V is TRBV4-2 and J is TRBJ2-1; 7 nucleotides line up with TRBD2. Germline V gene sequence: CDR1 LGHNA, CDR2 YNFKEQ. The CDR3 extends over 18 amino acids. The junction had 12 bases not matched to a gene; V was cut back by 0 bases and J by 4 bases. The CDR3 region has the DNA TGTGCCAGCAGCCAAGAGACCCGCGGGAGTGGGGGTTACAATGAGCAGTTCTTC. Protein product: CASSQETRGSGGYNEQFF.

This chain connects TRBV7-2 to TRBJ2-5, with 11 bases identical to TRBD2. Trimming at V came to 3 bases and at J to 4 bases, leaving 1 base not matched to a gene. The CDR3 totals 14 residues. Germline V gene lookup returns CDR1 SGHTA and CDR2 FQGNSA. In DNA form, the CDR3 reads TGTGCCAGCAGCTTCGGACTAGCGGGAGAGACCCAGTACTTC. This translates into CASSFGLAGETQYF.

This sequence joins TRBV2 and TRBJ2-3, with TRBD2 identical over 14 bases. J gave up 2 bases and V 6 bases, and 4 bases lay outside the gene matches. This CDR3 spans 16 amino acids. CDR1 is SNHLY and CDR2 is FYNNEI in the germline V gene. The DNA of the CDR3 is TGTGCCAGCAGAAGACTAGCGGGAGGGCCCACAGATACGCAGTATTTT. It specifies CASRRLAGGPTDTQYF.

This clone showed up just once. CDR3 bases: TGTGCCAGCAGCCAATCCAGGGTAGGGACCCAGTACTTC. It yields the protein CASSQSRVGTQYF. This sequence joins TRBV14 and TRBJ2-5; weak D call: TRBD1 (5 bases). The CDR3 is made up of 13 amino acids. Between the trimmed V and J ends, which lost 2 bases and 7 bases, there was a span of 11 bases. Germline assignment: CDR1 SGHDN and CDR2 FVKESK.